This TCR beta chain emerged from a study of blood T cell repertoires in COVID-19 (TCRdb year 2020). Background on the whole study: Samples from collaborators originated in the United States, Italy and Spain and spanned both the acute and convalescent phases of COVID-19. The samples were drawn from two sources: the first 160 participants of the ongoing ImmuneRACE study, and 1,000 to 1,500 subjects contributed by 6 global collaborators. The dataset comprised deeply sampled blood TCRbeta repertoires from subjects exposed to, actively infected with, or recovered from COVID-19. Sample metadata almost always included a de-identified subject ID, COVID-19 status, age in years and sex. The prospective study material was composed of cDNA or gDNA derived from T cells, B-cell-depleted T cells, or PBMCs. The repertoires were made available in a free public database intended to serve as a resource for research on the immune response to SARS-CoV-2. Where available, HLA class I and class II types were obtained from metadata supplied by the sample provider rather than from assay-based typing. Overall results and qualifications from the work: How much clinical and demographic metadata was included differed by source and by participant, and the metadata was provided uncurated.

Each collaborating institution followed its own protocols to collect whole blood in K2EDTA tubes. For TCRbeta analysis, collaborator samples were shipped as frozen whole blood, as isolated PBMCs, or as DNA extracted from either sample type. The immunoSEQ Assay, a bias-controlled multiplex PCR, was used to amplify TCRbeta CDR3 regions from genomic DNA. The study's own analysis went as follows. Nucleated cell counts per sample were estimated from amplification of reference gene primers within the assay. Sequence reads were collapsed and filtered to measure the absolute abundance of every unique TCRbeta CDR3 rearrangement. For each sample, productive Simpson clonality was calculated by taking the square root of Simpson's diversity index across productive rearrangements. The clones in this table, taken by TCRdb from immuneACCESS, are in-frame only. Not every clone is retained; where verified, under half of the shortfall comes from an unresolved V gene, and the cause of the rest is unknown. V, J and clone size are taken as reported in that table, and D and trimming were inferred from the DNA itself. For this sample there are a few hundred thousand clones; around 83% appear just once. In total, the top ten clones hold about 13% of the sample.

To note about this clone: Its antigen has not been determined. Nothing much larger sits one base from this clone, and base qualities are not available.

The sequence was collected from a human donor in a cohort sampled during active COVID-19. The sequenced sample was peripheral blood.

The CDR3 is CASRGGHYEQYF. The DNA is TGTGCCAGCCGTGGGGGCCACTACGAGCAGTACTTC. This receptor chain uses TRBV7-9 and TRBJ2-7; possibly the D gene is TRBD1, per 6 matching bases. CDR1 and CDR2 (SEHNR, FQNEAQ) derive from the germline V gene (reference sequence). Including the terminal cysteine and phenylalanine, the CDR3 comprises 12 residues. CDR3 DNA is the only sequence kept; it has 36 bases, read in frame from the first base. V loses 8 bases, J loses 3 bases, and the germline ends lie 11 bases apart.